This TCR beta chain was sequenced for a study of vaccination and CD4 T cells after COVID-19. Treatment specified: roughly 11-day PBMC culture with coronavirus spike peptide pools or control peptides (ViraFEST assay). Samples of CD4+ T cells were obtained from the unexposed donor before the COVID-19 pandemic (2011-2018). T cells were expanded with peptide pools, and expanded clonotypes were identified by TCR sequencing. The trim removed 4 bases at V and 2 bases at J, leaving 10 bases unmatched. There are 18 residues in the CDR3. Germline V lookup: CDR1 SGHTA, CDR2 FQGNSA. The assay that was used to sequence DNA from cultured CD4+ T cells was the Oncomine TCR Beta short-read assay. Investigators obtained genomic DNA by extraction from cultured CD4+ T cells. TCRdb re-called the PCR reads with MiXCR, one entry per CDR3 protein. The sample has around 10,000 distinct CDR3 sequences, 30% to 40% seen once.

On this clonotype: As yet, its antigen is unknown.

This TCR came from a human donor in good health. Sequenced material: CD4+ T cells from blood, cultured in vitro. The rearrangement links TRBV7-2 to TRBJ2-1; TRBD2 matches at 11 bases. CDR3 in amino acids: CASSSPASGRRTYNEQFF. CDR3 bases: TGTGCCAGCAGCTCCCCCGCTAGCGGGAGGAGGACCTACAATGAGCAGTTCTTC.